The 15 T cell receptor beta chains below come from one sample, sequenced in a study of blood T cell repertoires in COVID-19. Generated by immunoSEQ multiplex PCR, the TCRdb table keeps only in-frame clones and is missing some. The profile shows about 140,000 clones, around 80% of them singletons. The sequenced material came from peripheral blood. These receptor sequences come from a man aged 55 to 70 with active or convalescent COVID-19.

This chain connects TRBV18 to TRBJ1-2; tentative D call: TRBD1 (6 bases). V was pared by 8 bases and J by 4 bases, with 14 bases between. CDR3 length: 13 residues. CDR1 is KGHSH, CDR2 LQKENI, per germline. The DNA of the CDR3 is TGTGCCAGCAGATCAGGGGCGACCTATGGCTACACCTTC. Translating gives CASRSGATYGYTF. Full variable domain (missing parts from reference TRBV18 and TRBJ1-2): NAGVMQNPRHLVRRRGQEARLRCSPMKGHSHVYWYRQLPEEGLKFMVYLQKENIIDESGMPKERFSAEFPKEGPSILRIQQVVRGDSAAYFCASRSGATYGYTFGSGTRLTVV.

The V gene is TRBV6-1, the J gene TRBJ2-7; D unclear. CDR1 is MNHNS, CDR2 SASEGT, per germline. This CDR3 is built from 13 residues. Trimming removed 2 bases from V and 0 bases from J, with 5 bases in between. The CDR3 DNA sequence: TGTGCCAGCAGTGAAATCTACTCCTACGAGCAGTACTTC. It yields the protein CASSEIYSYEQYF.

This sequence joins TRBV18 and TRBJ1-6, with no clear D. Germline V gene sequence: CDR1 KGHSH, CDR2 LQKENI. The CDR3 length is 14 residues. The V gene lost 3 bases and the J gene lost 7 bases, with 10 bases spanning the gap. CDR3 loop: CASSPGSKNSPLHF. Written as DNA, the CDR3 is TGTGCCAGCTCACCCGGGTCAAAGAATTCACCCCTCCACTTT.

This clone was seen just once. The chain couples TRBV28 to TRBJ1-2; TRBD1 agrees at 7 bases. The CDR3 has 13 residues. The germline V gene encodes CDR1 MDHEN and CDR2 SYDVKM. V shed 4 bases, J shed 4 bases, and the junction held 3 bases outside the gene matches. Here the CDR3 reads CASSWGQFYGYTF. The CDR3 nucleotides read TGTGCCAGCAGTTGGGGACAGTTCTATGGCTACACCTTC.

The chain carries TRBV27 and TRBJ1-3, with D possibly matching TRBD1 (6 bases). Germline CDR1 MNHEY, CDR2 SMNVEV (reference sequence). Trimming took 6 bases from V and 4 from J, leaving 16 bases between them. This CDR3 has 15 amino acids. CDR3 DNA sequence: TGTGCCAGCAGACCACCACAAGGACAGGGAAACACCATATATTTT. Its protein product is CASRPPQGQGNTIYF.

This clone was seen a few times. The V call is TRBV14, the J call TRBJ2-7; no definite D call. The V gene lost 0 bases and the J gene lost 7 bases, with 16 bases spanning the gap. CDR3 length: 15 amino acids. Germline-derived CDR1 and CDR2 are SGHDN and FVKESK. CDR3 amino acids: CASSQDLYLTREQYF. CDR3 DNA: TGTGCCAGCAGCCAAGATTTGTACTTGACAAGAGAGCAGTACTTC.

The chain is built from TRBV5-8 and TRBJ2-3; tentatively, D is TRBD1 (6 bases). There are 16 residues in the CDR3. The V and J ends lost 0 bases and 1 base respectively, with 12 bases between them. Germline V gene sequence: CDR1 SGHTS, CDR2 YDEGEE. The CDR3 DNA is TGTGCCAGCAGCTTGGAGGGGGTCGGTGGCACAGATACGCAGTATTTT. Translation gives CASSLEGVGGTDTQYF.

The rearrangement uses TRBV12-3 or TRBV12-4 and TRBJ2-1; possible D gene TRBD1, 6 bases. Trimming took 6 bases from V and 12 from J, leaving 15 bases between them. The CDR3 runs to 12 residues. The CDR3 spells CASRGAATVQFF. The CDR3 DNA reads TGTGCCAGCAGGGGGGCAGCGACGGTGCAGTTCTTC.

This chain joins TRBV24-1 and TRBJ2-1, with 13 bases identical to TRBD2. Trimming removed 7 bases from V and 5 bases from J; junction bases left unmatched: 1. Germline assignment: CDR1 KGHDR and CDR2 SFDVKD. The CDR3 runs 14 residues. CDR3 region: CATRGLAGNNEQFF. CDR3 bases: TGTGCCACCAGGGGACTAGCGGGAAACAATGAGCAGTTCTTC.

CDR3 in DNA: TGTGCCAGCAATACGGGGACAGGCCTTGGCTACACCTTC. This sequence encodes CASNTGTGLGYTF. V is TRBV6-5 and J is TRBJ1-2; 8 bases are shared with TRBD1. V lost 7 bases to trimming and J lost 7 bases; unmatched junction nucleotides: 8. The CDR3 is made up of 13 amino acids. CDR1 is MNHEY, CDR2 SVGAGI, per germline.

The chain is built from TRBV19 and TRBJ2-2; D possibly corresponds to TRBD1 (5 bases). The germline gives CDR1 LNHDA, CDR2 SQIVND (reference sequence). The CDR3 runs 12 residues. The germline V and J ends were trimmed by 4 bases and 7 bases, with 7 bases remaining between them. CDR3 nucleotide sequence: TGTGCCAGTAGTACAGGGATCGGGGAGCTGTTTTTT. It codes for CASSTGIGELFF.

This sequence joins TRBV13 and TRBJ1-1; the match to TRBD1 covers 7 bases. The CDR3 runs to 15 residues. Per the germline V gene, CDR1 is PRHDT and CDR2 is FYEKMQ (reference sequence). V dropped 5 bases and J dropped 0; count of bases not matched to a gene: 6. The CDR3 spells CASSETGTVNTEAFF. For the CDR3, the DNA is TGTGCCAGCAGCGAAACCGGGACAGTGAACACTGAAGCTTTCTTT.

V is TRBV30 and J is TRBJ1-2, with a possible D match to TRBD1 (5 bases). This CDR3 region has 12 residues. V was cut by 8 bases and J by 2 bases, with 12 bases left in between. In germline, CDR1 is GTSNPN, CDR2 SVGIG (reference sequence). The CDR3 spells CAGIPGNYGYTF. For the CDR3, the DNA is TGTGCCGGAATCCCAGGGAACTATGGCTACACCTTC. The full variable domain, with the rest looked up from reference TRBV30 and TRBJ1-2, is SQTIHQWPATLVQPVGSPLSLECTVEGTSNPNLYWYRQAAGRGLQLLFYSVGIGQISSEVPQNLSASRPQDRQFILSSKKLLLSDSGFYLCAGIPGNYGYTFGSGTRLTVV.

This chain connects TRBV11-3 to TRBJ2-3; the match to TRBD2 covers 11 bases. The CDR3 spans 15 residues. Germline values: CDR1 SGHNT, CDR2 YENEEA. Germline trimming cut 4 bases from V and 4 bases from J; bases unmatched to any gene: 4. The DNA for the CDR3 is TGTGCCAGCAGCTCTTCACTAGCGGGGGCAGATACGCAGTATTTT. Protein: CASSSSLAGADTQYF.

The chain links TRBV7-8 to TRBJ1-2; 9 bases fit TRBD1. Germline-derived CDR1 and CDR2 are SGHVS and FQNEAQ. The V and J ends lost 1 base and 7 bases, in that order; junction bases with no gene match: 7. There are 15 residues in the CDR3. This chain's CDR3 is CASSLGGGTGSGYTF. CDR3 DNA: TGTGCCAGCAGCTTAGGTGGAGGGACAGGGTCTGGCTACACCTTC. The full variable domain, completed using reference TRBV7-8 and TRBJ1-2, is GAGVSQSPRYKVAKRGQDVALRCDPISGHVSLFWYQQALGQGPEFLTYFQNEAQLDKSGLPSDRFFAERPEGSVSTLKIQRTQQEDSAVYLCASSLGGGTGSGYTFGSGTRLTVV.